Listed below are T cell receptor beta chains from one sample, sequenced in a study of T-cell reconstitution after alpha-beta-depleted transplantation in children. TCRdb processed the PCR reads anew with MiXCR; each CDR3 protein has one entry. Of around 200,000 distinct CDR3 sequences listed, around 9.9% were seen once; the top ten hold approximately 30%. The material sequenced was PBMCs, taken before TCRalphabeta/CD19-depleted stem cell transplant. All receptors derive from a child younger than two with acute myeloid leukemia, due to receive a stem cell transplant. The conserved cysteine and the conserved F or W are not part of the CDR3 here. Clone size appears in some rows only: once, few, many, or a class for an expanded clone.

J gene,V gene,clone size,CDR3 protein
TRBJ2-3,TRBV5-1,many,ASSSLAGGNTQY
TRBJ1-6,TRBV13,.,ASSSRTGGLSYNSPLH
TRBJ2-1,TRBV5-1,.,ASSRGDNSYNEQF
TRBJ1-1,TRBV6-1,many,ASSEEVSGRDTEAF
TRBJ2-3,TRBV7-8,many,ASSPPSGRGTDTQY
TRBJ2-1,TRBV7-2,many,ASSARTGGSYNEQF
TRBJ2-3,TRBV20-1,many,SAYMGGGTDTQY
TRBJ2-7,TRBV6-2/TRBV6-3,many,ASTDATERPYEQY
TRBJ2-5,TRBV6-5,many,ASSYYGIGQGPRETQY
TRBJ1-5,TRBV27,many,ASSSGYSNQPQH
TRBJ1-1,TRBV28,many,ASSLSPLQGKAF
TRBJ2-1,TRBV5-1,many,ASSLGPQGLDEQF
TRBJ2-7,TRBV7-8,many,ASSPYSYEQY
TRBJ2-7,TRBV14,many,ASSQWRGGEQY
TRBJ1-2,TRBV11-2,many,ASTRREGDDYGYT
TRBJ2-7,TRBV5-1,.,ASSSSGGGVEQY
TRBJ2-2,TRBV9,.,ASSSQRGETTGELF
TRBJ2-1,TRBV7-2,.,ASSLSPRQGNEQF
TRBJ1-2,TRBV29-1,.,SATDSNYGYT
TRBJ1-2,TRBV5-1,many,ASSLGSVLPQGYT
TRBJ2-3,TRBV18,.,ASSPGQGFTDTQY
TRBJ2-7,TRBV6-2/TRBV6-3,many,ASSWQTVYEQY
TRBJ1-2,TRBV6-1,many,ASSELDNPGTYGYT
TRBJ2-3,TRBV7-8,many,ASSLERGPFQDTQY
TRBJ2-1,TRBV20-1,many,SARASGSEPYNEQF
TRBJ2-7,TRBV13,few,ASSLLRRAPYEQY
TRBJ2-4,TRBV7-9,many,ASSPFGNIQY
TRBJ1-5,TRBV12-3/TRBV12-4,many,ASRGGESQPQH
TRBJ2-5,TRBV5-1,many,ASSSGDQETQY